These T cell receptor beta chains were read from a single sample in a study of radiotherapy plus CTLA-4 blockade in lung cancer. Using immunoSEQ multiplex PCR, the repertoire was profiled, and TCRdb retains in-frame clones only, with some absent. Of 50,000 or so clones in the sample, more than 65% were seen once. The sample was peripheral blood, taken from a patient treated with radiotherapy plus ipilimumab. The receptors here all came from a human donor with non-small cell lung cancer who had a partial response to radiotherapy plus ipilimumab. The CDR3 runs from the conserved cysteine through the conserved F or W. Each record gives: CDR3 length, clone size, V gene, D gene, J gene, CDR3 protein, CDR3 DNA. A D gene is named only where the DNA matches it firmly. Rows give clone size only sometimes, using once, few, many, or a class for an expanded clone.

>14|.|TRBV11-2|.|TRBJ2-5
CASSPRAGEETQYF
TGTGCCAGCAGCCCAAGGGCAGGGGAAGAGACCCAGTACTTC
>14|few|TRBV9|TRBD2|TRBJ2-7
CASSVGSGVGEQYF
TGTGCCAGCAGCGTAGGGAGCGGGGTAGGGGAGCAGTACTTC
>16|once|TRBV4-1|.|TRBJ2-3
CASSQEFLAGTDTQYF
TGCGCCAGCAGCCAAGAATTCCTAGCAGGCACAGATACGCAGTATTTT
>20|few|TRBV5-1|TRBD1|TRBJ1-2
CASSLVGTGDSASSTYGYTF
TGCGCCAGCAGCTTGGTCGGGACAGGGGACAGCGCCTCGTCTACGTATGGCTACACCTTC
>14|.|TRBV5-6|.|TRBJ2-7
CASTEGFLSYEQYF
TGTGCCAGCACGGAGGGCTTTCTCTCCTACGAGCAGTACTTC
>15|.|TRBV19|TRBD1|TRBJ2-1
CASSRQGNGRNEQFF
TGTGCCAGTAGCCGACAGGGGAATGGCAGGAATGAGCAGTTCTTC
>14|.|TRBV29-1|.|TRBJ2-2
CSVGRGRNTGELFF
TGCAGCGTTGGTCGGGGGAGAAACACCGGGGAGCTGTTTTTT
>15|.|TRBV5-6|TRBD1|TRBJ1-6
CASSLGQGIGSPLHF
TGTGCCAGCAGCTTGGGACAGGGGATTGGTTCACCCCTCCACTTT
>18|.|TRBV28|TRBD2|TRBJ2-2
CASSLGASGGINTGELFF
TGTGCCAGCAGTTTGGGGGCTAGCGGGGGGATCAACACCGGGGAGCTGTTTTTT
>13|once|TRBV7-2|.|TRBJ2-3
CASSLAYTDTQYF
TGTGCCAGCAGCTTAGCTTACACAGATACGCAGTATTTT
>17|once|TRBV19|TRBD2|TRBJ2-4
CASSITTSGGARNIQYF
TGTGCCAGTAGTATTACAACTAGCGGGGGGGCCCGGAACATTCAGTACTTC
>16|.|TRBV9|.|TRBJ2-1
CASSVVGVNSYNEQFF
TGTGCCAGCAGCGTAGTAGGGGTTAACTCCTACAATGAGCAGTTCTTC
>13|.|TRBV5-6|TRBD2|TRBJ2-5
CASSGLVPETQYF
TGTGCCAGCAGCGGACTAGTTCCGGAGACCCAGTACTTC
>12|once|TRBV5-4|.|TRBJ1-1
CASSYIHTEAFF
TGTGCCAGCAGCTATATTCACACTGAAGCTTTCTTT
>16|.|TRBV5-6|TRBD2|TRBJ2-5
CASSTPGLVVQETQYF
TGTGCCAGCAGCACCCCGGGACTAGTGGTCCAAGAGACCCAGTACTTC
>13|.|TRBV5-4|TRBD1|TRBJ2-7
CASSLGQELEQYF
TGTGCCAGCAGCTTAGGACAGGAGCTCGAGCAGTACTTC
>15|.|TRBV19|.|TRBJ1-1
CASSIQGHGGTEAFF
TGTGCCAGTAGTATACAGGGACACGGAGGCACTGAAGCTTTCTTT
>15|.|TRBV5-4|.|TRBJ2-3
CASSLDSRGGDTQYF
TGTGCCAGCAGCTTGGACTCTCGGGGAGGAGATACGCAGTATTTT
>13|few|TRBV19|TRBD1|TRBJ2-7
CASMGDRGYEQYF
TGTGCCAGTATGGGGGACAGGGGCTACGAGCAGTACTTC
>12|few|TRBV19|.|TRBJ1-2
CASSVGDYGYTF
TGTGCCAGTTCGGTCGGGGACTATGGCTACACCTTC
>14|.|TRBV28|.|TRBJ1-6
CASSIQGLVSPLHF
TGTGCCAGCAGTATACAGGGTTTAGTTTCACCCCTCCACTTT
>13|.|TRBV11-2|TRBD1|TRBJ2-7
CASSLVTGGEQYF
TGTGCCAGCAGCTTAGTCACAGGGGGCGAGCAGTACTTC
>13|.|TRBV6-1|TRBD1|TRBJ1-2
CASRGTGAYGYTF
TGTGCCAGCAGAGGGACAGGGGCCTATGGCTACACCTTC
>13|.|TRBV5-1|TRBD1|TRBJ2-5
CASSSTGEETQYF
TGCGCCAGCAGCTCGACAGGGGAAGAGACCCAGTACTTC
>15|.|TRBV14|.|TRBJ1-1
CASSQDLQDHTEAFF
TGTGCCAGCAGCCAAGATCTACAGGACCACACTGAAGCTTTCTTT
>14|.|TRBV6-6|.|TRBJ2-3
CASSYGAGTDTQYF
TGTGCCAGCAGTTATGGTGCGGGGACAGATACGCAGTATTTT